This T cell receptor beta chain was recorded in a study of a mutant IDH1 vaccine in newly diagnosed glioma. Study details: Treated patients had a mean age of approximately 40 years and an approximately 60% male, approximately 38% female split. The therapy given earlier, which was standard therapy, consisted of radiotherapy, temozolomide, or both, and most of the patients received both. Study observations and caveats: The occurrence of vaccine-induced immune responses was seen in over 85% of patients. Apparently, pseudoprogression bore no relation to changes among the top peripheral T cell clonotypes.

Sequenced by immunoSEQ multiplex PCR; TCRdb stores in-frame clones only, minus some. The sample lists 45,000 to 55,000 clones; 86% were seen once. As concerns this clone: Its specificity is not known.

The CDR3 is 15 residues long. Germline CDR1 reads LGHNA; CDR2 reads YNFKEQ. V was clipped by 3 bases and J by 7 bases; unmatched bases: 8. As for time point: baseline, week 1 (first vaccination visit). Described treatment: pre-vaccination baseline after standard-of-care therapy. The sample in question was PBMCs, obtained from a glioma patient treated with radiotherapy, temozolomide or both. This sequence was found in a man aged 35-49 years with glioma. The rearrangement joins TRBV4-2 to TRBJ2-1, with TRBD2 identical over 8 bases. CDR3 sequence reads: CASSHGGGSRNEQFF. For the CDR3, the DNA is TGTGCCAGCAGCCACGGGGGGGGGAGTAGAAATGAGCAGTTCTTC.